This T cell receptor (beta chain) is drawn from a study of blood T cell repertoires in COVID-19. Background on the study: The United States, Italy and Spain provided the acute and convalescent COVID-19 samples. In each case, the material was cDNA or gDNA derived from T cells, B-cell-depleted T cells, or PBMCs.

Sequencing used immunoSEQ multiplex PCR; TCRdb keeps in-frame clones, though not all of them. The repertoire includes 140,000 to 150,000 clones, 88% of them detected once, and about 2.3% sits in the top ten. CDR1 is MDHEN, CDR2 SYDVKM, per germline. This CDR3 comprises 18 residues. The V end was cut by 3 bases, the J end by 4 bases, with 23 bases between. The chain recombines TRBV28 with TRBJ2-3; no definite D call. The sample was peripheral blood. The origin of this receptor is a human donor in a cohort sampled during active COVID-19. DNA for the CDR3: TGTGCCAGCAGTTTGATTTTTGAGGCCCCCGCAACATCAGATACGCAGTATTTT. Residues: CASSLIFEAPATSDTQYF.